The rows below give T cell receptor beta chains drawn from one sample of a study of blood T cell repertoires in COVID-19. Here immunoSEQ multiplex PCR was the method, and the copy in TCRdb shows in-frame clones only, minus some. The data contain 150,000 to 200,000 clones, 60% to 80% of them singletons. Input material: PBMCs or T cells enriched from blood (not recorded which). Receptors were obtained from a woman in her forties or fifties who had recovered from COVID-19. Each CDR3 is given with its conserved first and last residue. The D gene is left open where the match is weak. Where a row states a size, it is once, few, many or the class of an expanded clone; other rows omit it.

CDR3 DNA	CDR3 protein	V gene	D gene	clone size	J gene
TGTGCCAGCAGTCCTCACAGGGGTTCGACTGGGGCCAACGTCCTGACTTTC	CASSPHRGSTGANVLTF	TRBV28	TRBD1	NA	TRBJ2-6
TGTGCCAGCAGCGTAGGACAGGGGAATCGGTACGAGCAGTACTTC	CASSVGQGNRYEQYF	TRBV9	TRBD1	many	TRBJ2-7
TGTGCCAGTATTAACATCGGGGACACTGAAGCTTTCTTT	CASINIGDTEAFF	TRBV19	NA	NA	TRBJ1-1
TGTGCCACCCAGCGACAGGGTGGTGGCACCGGGGAGCTGTTTTTT	CATQRQGGGTGELFF	TRBV6-5	TRBD1	once	TRBJ2-2
TGTGCCAGCAGCTTAAACAGGCCCTATGGCTACACCTTC	CASSLNRPYGYTF	TRBV7-2	NA	NA	TRBJ1-2
TGCGCCAGCAGCCCCCAGGGGACAGCGAACACCGGGGAGCTGTTTTTT	CASSPQGTANTGELFF	TRBV5-1	TRBD1	NA	TRBJ2-2
TGTGCCAGCAGCCCGGGAGGGAGCTCCTACAATGAGCAGTTCTTC	CASSPGGSSYNEQFF	TRBV7-7	TRBD2	NA	TRBJ2-1
TGTGCCTTACGCTCGGACAACTCCTACGAGCAGTACTTC	CALRSDNSYEQYF	TRBV10-3	NA	NA	TRBJ2-7
TGTGCCAGCAGTTCCGGACTATTCCAGACCCAGTACTTC	CASSSGLFQTQYF	TRBV28	NA	NA	TRBJ2-5
TGTGCCAGCAGTTTCCCTGTCTCGTACGAGCAGTACTTC	CASSFPVSYEQYF	TRBV28	NA	NA	TRBJ2-7
TGTGCCAGCAGCCAATACGACAGGGGGTATGGCTACACCTTC	CASSQYDRGYGYTF	TRBV3-1/TRBV3-2	TRBD1	once	TRBJ1-2
TGTGCCAGCAGCTTCAGTCGGGAGGGAAGGGAGCAGTACTTC	CASSFSREGREQYF	TRBV7-2	TRBD2	NA	TRBJ2-7
TGTGCCAGCAGTCCCGGCCCCAGGGGGAATGAGCAGTTCTTC	CASSPGPRGNEQFF	TRBV28	TRBD1	NA	TRBJ2-1
TGTGCCAGCAGCTTAACTCGGGGAAATTCACCCCTCCACTTT	CASSLTRGNSPLHF	TRBV7-3	NA	NA	TRBJ1-6
TGTGCCAGCAGCCAAGAGGATAGGGGACTGTACACCGGGGAGCTGTTTTTT	CASSQEDRGLYTGELFF	TRBV4-2	NA	NA	TRBJ2-2
TGTGCCAGTACTTGGGCTTATAGCAATCAGCCCCAGCATTTT	CASTWAYSNQPQHF	TRBV19	NA	NA	TRBJ1-5
TGCGCCAGCAGCACAGCAAACAGGGGCACTGAAGCTTTCTTT	CASSTANRGTEAFF	TRBV5-1	TRBD1	NA	TRBJ1-1
TGTGCCAGCAGCTTAGAAGGGACAGGGAATTCACCCCTCCACTTT	CASSLEGTGNSPLHF	TRBV7-8	TRBD1	few	TRBJ1-6
TGTGCCAGCAGCCAAGATTTTGGAGCCACGGCCGGGGAGCTGTTTTTT	CASSQDFGATAGELFF	TRBV14	NA	NA	TRBJ2-2
TGTGCCAGTAGTATGGGACAGGGGATATCTACCTATGGCTACACCTTC	CASSMGQGISTYGYTF	TRBV19	TRBD1	NA	TRBJ1-2
TGTGCCAGCAGCCTTGGGACTAGCGGAAACCAAGAGACCCAGTACTTC	CASSLGTSGNQETQYF	TRBV5-4	TRBD2	NA	TRBJ2-5
TGCGCCAGCAGCTTTAGACAGGGGGGATACAATGAGCAGTTCTTC	CASSFRQGGYNEQFF	TRBV5-1	TRBD1	NA	TRBJ2-1
TGTGCCAGCAGTTTTTTCAGGGGACTAGCAACAGATACGCAGTATTTT	CASSFFRGLATDTQYF	TRBV27	TRBD2	few	TRBJ2-3
TGTGCCAGCAGCCAAGTGTCAGGGGGCAATGAGCAGTTCTTC	CASSQVSGGNEQFF	TRBV3-1/TRBV3-2	TRBD1	NA	TRBJ2-1
TGTGCCAGCATATGGGGACAGGGTTCCGGTCAGCCCCAGCATTTT	CASIWGQGSGQPQHF	TRBV6-5	TRBD1	NA	TRBJ1-5
TGTGCCAGCAGCTTAGATGCAGCAGGGACCAAAAACATTCAGTACTTC	CASSLDAAGTKNIQYF	TRBV11-2	NA	NA	TRBJ2-4
TGTGCCAGCAGCCAGCAGGGTAATGGCTACACCTTC	CASSQQGNGYTF	TRBV3-1/TRBV3-2	NA	NA	TRBJ1-2